This record covers a single T cell receptor beta chain. What it binds is not known. This record belongs to a study of cytomegalovirus exposure and HLA in healthy donors. Study in general: In a previous analysis, nearly 120 million unique TCR beta sequences were found from 150 million to 200 million T cells.

It was with 60 Vbeta and 13 Jbeta primers that the PCR ran. Assay: immunoSEQ multiplex PCR; the TCRdb copy retains only in-frame clones and omits some. This sample's table reports some 75,000 clones. The study, taken as a whole, reports: A later analysis linked around 17,000 TCR beta sequences to HLA alleles at 0.05 false discovery rate. In a later analysis, TCR beta V- and J-gene trimming showed a link to a missense DCLRE1C variant.

Among the donors, all were healthy bone marrow donors. This CDR3 spans 15 amino acids. Trimming shortened V by 5 bases and J by 5 bases, and 18 bases separated the two germline ends. The germline gives CDR1 LNHNV, CDR2 YYDKDF (reference sequence). Sequencing was carried out using PBMCs. The genes are TRBV15 and TRBJ1-1; D may be TRBD1 (5 bases). The receptor was isolated from a boy aged 5-17 years in good health and CMV-seronegative. The CDR3 loop is CATSGSPWGVTEAFF. The CDR3 DNA reads TGTGCCACCAGCGGCTCCCCGTGGGGGGTAACTGAAGCTTTCTTT.